This is a list of T cell receptor beta chains from one sample in a study of blood T cell repertoires in COVID-19. Clones were read by immunoSEQ multiplex PCR, and TCRdb kept only the in-frame ones, dropping some. Of about 190,000 clones listed, approximately 80% are singletons. What was sequenced was peripheral blood. The receptors derive from a man aged 50 or older who had recovered from COVID-19. Both conserved end residues are trimmed from each CDR3. The order of the fields is clone size, V gene, J gene, CDR3 protein. Size is omitted from some rows. Given values are once, few, many or a class for expanded clones.

.	TRBV19	TRBJ1-5	ASKDRGPDRQPQH
.	TRBV25-1	TRBJ2-5	ASSPPDSRMMTQY
.	TRBV7-8	TRBJ2-7	ASSFSSGYEQY
.	TRBV28	TRBJ1-2	ASSPYRDGLGYT
.	TRBV5-1	TRBJ2-6	ASSYELVSGANVLT
.	TRBV19	TRBJ1-6	ASSAGGTSPLH
.	TRBV7-9	TRBJ1-2	ASSATGGAGYGYT
.	TRBV6-5	TRBJ2-2	ASSRSGTNTGELF
.	TRBV7-2	TRBJ2-1	ASSLGHASYNEQF
once	TRBV9	TRBJ1-2	ASTVGEVNYGYT
.	TRBV5-4	TRBJ2-7	ASSLEGTSYEQY
once	TRBV4-2	TRBJ1-2	ASSQDGNGGGSYGYT
.	TRBV30	TRBJ2-3	AWGPGTLTDTQY
.	TRBV7-9	TRBJ2-1	ASSQAGVNEQF
.	TRBV9	TRBJ2-7	ASSPVRDRAYEQY
.	TRBV6-2/TRBV6-3	TRBJ2-1	ASSPTGASGTREQF
.	TRBV28	TRBJ2-5	ASSFRQNQETQY
.	TRBV27	TRBJ1-1	ASSFSTGGTEAF
.	TRBV11-2	TRBJ2-2	ASSPRRLAGGVAGELF
.	TRBV10-3	TRBJ2-1	ATSRELNEQF
.	TRBV5-1	TRBJ1-2	ASSLAGVVTNYGYT
.	TRBV11-2	TRBJ2-1	ASSSSSYNEQF
once	TRBV11-2	TRBJ2-1	ASSQNRQGDEQF
many	TRBV6-4	TRBJ2-3	ASSERDTDTQY
.	TRBV28	TRBJ1-2	ASSLTDDYGYT
few	TRBV2	TRBJ2-5	ASRRDRGSQETQY
.	TRBV19	TRBJ2-2	ASSTQGSREGSGELF
.	TRBV27	TRBJ2-7	ASSLQGSYEQY
.	TRBV5-1	TRBJ2-7	ASSSRSLAGGLYEQY
few	TRBV12-3/TRBV12-4	TRBJ1-1	ASSFHQNTEAF
once	TRBV28	TRBJ1-2	ASRGGTAYGYT
.	TRBV9	TRBJ1-1	ASSVDGQGQGEAF
few	TRBV7-6	TRBJ1-2	ASSLVGQGAGGYT
few	TRBV7-6	TRBJ2-7	ASSSTRSLREQY
.	TRBV14	TRBJ2-2	ASSQGIGQKNTGELF
.	TRBV24-1	TRBJ2-1	ATSDRLANEQF
.	TRBV7-3	TRBJ1-1	ASSLRGMNTEAF
once	TRBV7-3	TRBJ2-1	ASSLRTGLTYNEQF
.	TRBV4-1	TRBJ1-6	ASSPGQRNSPLH
.	TRBV12-3/TRBV12-4	TRBJ2-1	ASTSGRGEQF
.	TRBV6-1	TRBJ2-2	ASSDFGTKNTGELF
.	TRBV2	TRBJ2-2	ASSETRGTGELF